The 30 T cell receptor beta chains listed next were all sequenced from one sample in a study of regulatory T cells in long-lasting Graves disease. Libraries of TCR beta came from iRepertoire HTBI primers plus Arm-PCR of CDR3 regions. TCRdb redid the calling of the multiplex PCR reads with MiXCR, one entry per CDR3 protein. The sample includes 350,000 to 500,000 distinct CDR3 sequences, around 23% of them seen just once. Time point indicated: persistent/refractory GD, antithyroid drugs over 5 years with positive TRAb. PBMCs provided the RNA from which the TCR library was made. The input for sequencing was peripheral blood mononuclear cells (PBMCs), taken when the disease was refractory, from a patient treated with antithyroid drugs. All receptors come from a female donor with Graves disease.

The chain couples TRBV10-2 to TRBJ1-2, with D unresolved. The ends were cut back, 0 bases at V and 3 bases at J, with 5 bases in the middle. The V gene's germline CDR1 is WSHSY and CDR2 SAAADI. The CDR3 is 13 residues long. The CDR3 coding sequence is TGCGCCAGCAGTGAGTCGCGGGACTATGGCTACACCTTC. Protein: CASSESRDYGYTF.

The genes are TRBV27 and TRBJ2-2; 8 bases match TRBD2. V trimming: 5 bases; J trimming: 5 bases; junction bases outside the gene matches: 7. The germline V gene has CDR1 MNHEY and CDR2 SMNVEV (reference sequence). The CDR3 loop spans 15 amino acids. The CDR3 nucleotides are TGTGCCAGCAGTCCAGCGGGAGTAGGGACCGGGGAGCTGTTTTTT. Translated: CASSPAGVGTGELFF.

The chain combines TRBV30 with TRBJ2-7; D gene ambiguous. The CDR3 loop spans 12 amino acids. Germline V CDR1 and CDR2: GTSNPN, SVGIG (reference sequence). V was shortened by 0 bases and J by 5 bases, with 8 bases between the two germline ends. The CDR3 sequence is CAWSVQSNEQYF. DNA of the CDR3: TGTGCCTGGAGTGTACAGAGCAACGAGCAGTACTTC. The full variable domain, in which reference TRBV30 and TRBJ2-7 provide the parts outside the CDR3, is SQTIHQWPATLVQPVGSPLSLECTVEGTSNPNLYWYRQAAGRGLQLLFYSVGIGQISSEVPQNLSASRPQDRQFILSSKKLLLSDSGFYLCAWSVQSNEQYFGPGTRLTVT.

CDR3: CASSLAGLAGTGELFF. As DNA, the CDR3 is TGTGCCAGCAGCTTGGCGGGACTAGCGGGAACCGGGGAGCTGTTTTTT. The V gene is TRBV5-4, the J gene TRBJ2-2; 13 bases line up with TRBD2. Losses at the gene ends were 0 bases for V and 5 bases for J; bases not matched to a gene: 1. Germline CDR1 SGHNT, CDR2 YYREEE (reference sequence). CDR3 size: 16 residues.

This clonotype appeared many times. This sequence joins TRBV12-3 or TRBV12-4 and TRBJ1-1, with D possibly TRBD1 on 6 matching bases. Deletions cut 3 bases from V and 4 bases from J, with 12 bases between. CDR3 length: 14 amino acids. In DNA, the CDR3 is TGTGCCAGCAGTTTGACGGGGGCGAGCACTGAAGCTTTCTTT. It encodes CASSLTGASTEAFF.

This clonotype was found many times. CDR3 protein: CASSAGLTTNEKLFF. DNA for the CDR3: TGTGCCAGCAGTGCAGGGCTAACAACTAATGAAAAACTGTTTTTT. The V gene is TRBV28, the J gene TRBJ1-4, with D maybe TRBD1 (5 bases). Trimming removed 5 bases at V and 0 bases at J, with 10 bases between. CDR1 is MDHEN and CDR2 is SYDVKM in the germline V gene. The CDR3 spans 15 residues. Complete variable domain (other parts from reference TRBV28 and TRBJ1-4): DVKVTQSSRYLVKRTGEKVFLECVQDMDHENMFWYRQDPGLGLRLIYFSYDVKMKEKGDIPEGYSVSREKKERFSLILESASTNQTSMYLCASSAGLTTNEKLFFGSGTQLSVL.

V gene TRBV18 combines with J gene TRBJ2-5, with TRBD1 matching 9 bases. Germline V lookup: CDR1 KGHSH, CDR2 LQKENI. After removal of 3 bases from V and 9 bases from J, the junction contained 5 bases not matched to a gene. The CDR3 length is 13 residues. CDR3 DNA sequence: TGTGCCAGCTCACCGGGACAGGGTGAGGCCCAGTACTTC. Protein sequence: CASSPGQGEAQYF.

The chain links TRBV27 to TRBJ2-7, with 8 bases fitting TRBD2. The CDR3 sequence is 14 residues long. Losses at the gene ends were 5 bases for V and 2 bases for J; bases not matched to a gene: 5. Germline V CDR1 and CDR2: MNHEY, SMNVEV (reference sequence). CDR3 bases: TGTGCCAGCAGTACAGCGGGAGCTACCTACGAGCAGTACTTC. Its translation is CASSTAGATYEQYF.

This clonotype was counted many times. This sequence joins TRBV28 and TRBJ2-5; no definite D call. Germline V gene lookup returns CDR1 MDHEN and CDR2 SYDVKM. CDR3 length: 13 amino acids. V was trimmed by 7 bases and J by 2 bases, leaving 11 bases between them. The CDR3 nucleotides are TGTGCCAGCACCCTGCGGCGGCAAGAGACCCAGTACTTC. This codes for CASTLRRQETQYF.

Many counts were recorded for this clonotype. The genes are TRBV20-1 and TRBJ1-1, with TRBD1 as a possible D gene (5 bases). In germline, CDR1 is DFQATT, CDR2 SNEGSKA (reference sequence). With 2 bases removed from V and 5 bases from J, the gap between germline ends came to 9 bases. The CDR3 covers 12 residues. The CDR3 protein is CSARPGMTEAFF. Here the CDR3 DNA reads TGCAGTGCTAGACCAGGGATGACTGAAGCTTTCTTT.

This rearrangement joins TRBV27 to TRBJ2-3, with a tentative D call TRBD2 (6 bases). Trimming left V 6 bases short and J 2 bases short, with 9 bases between. The CDR3 is made up of 13 amino acids. Germline lookup yields CDR1 MNHEY and CDR2 SMNVEV (reference sequence). The CDR3 nucleotides are TGTGCCAGCAGCATAGCGGTCACAGATACGCAGTATTTT. This codes for CASSIAVTDTQYF.

This clonotype has at least ten counts. This sequence joins TRBV28 and TRBJ1-2; TRBD1 might be the D (6 bases). V lost 4 bases and J lost 4, with 13 bases in between. The CDR3 length is 14 residues. Per germline, CDR1 MDHEN and CDR2 SYDVKM. CDR3 coding DNA: TGTGCCAGCAGTTGGTCTGGACAGACCTATGGCTACACCTTC. It specifies CASSWSGQTYGYTF.

This clonotype was recorded many times. The chain uses TRBV29-1 and TRBJ1-3, with D unclear. This CDR3 region has 15 residues. The germline V gene encodes CDR1 SQVTM and CDR2 ANQGSEA. Trimming shortened V by 3 bases and J by 2 bases, and 14 bases separated the two germline ends. The CDR3 reads CSVEPPGSPGNTIYF. CDR3 nucleotide sequence: TGCAGCGTTGAGCCGCCCGGATCCCCTGGAAACACCATATATTTT.

This clonotype was seen ten or more times. The chain carries TRBV27 and TRBJ2-7, with 9 positions matching TRBD1. The CDR3 is 15 residues long. Trimming at V came to 6 bases and at J to 1 base, leaving 7 bases not matched to a gene. Germline values: CDR1 MNHEY, CDR2 SMNVEV (reference sequence). This chain's CDR3 is CASRRDRDSSYEQYF. CDR3 DNA sequence: TGTGCCAGCAGAAGGGACAGGGATAGTTCCTACGAGCAGTACTTC.

The V call is TRBV30, the J call TRBJ1-1; no firm D call. Between the trimmed V and J ends, which lost 1 base and 5 bases, there was a span of 11 bases. The CDR3 has 13 amino acids. Germline CDR1 GTSNPN, CDR2 SVGIG (reference sequence). The CDR3 is CAWSALSNTEAFF. The CDR3 DNA reads as TGTGCCTGGAGTGCCCTTTCTAATACTGAAGCTTTCTTT.

The V call is TRBV2, the J call TRBJ2-3; possibly TRBD1 for D (6 bases). CDR3 length: 14 amino acids. Germline CDR1 is SNHLY and CDR2 is FYNNEI. V lost 6 bases, J lost 0 bases, and 10 bases lay in between. CDR3 sequence: CASSRDTSTDTQYF. CDR3 bases: TGTGCCAGCAGCCGGGACACGAGCACAGATACGCAGTATTTT.

This clonotype appeared many times. The V call is TRBV11-2, the J call TRBJ2-2; D might be TRBD1 or TRBD2, each matching 5 bases. Trimming took 5 bases from V and 5 from J, leaving 18 bases between them. The CDR3 is 16 residues long. Germline CDR1 and CDR2: SGHAT and FQNNGV. The CDR3 bases are TGTGCCAGCAGCCTCTGGTGGGACCATGGGACCGGGGAGCTGTTTTTT. It encodes CASSLWWDHGTGELFF.

The table lists this clonotype with many counts. The rearrangement joins TRBV7-9 to TRBJ2-5, with no clear D. Between the trimmed V and J ends, which lost 5 bases and 4 bases, there was a span of 20 bases. The length of the CDR3 is 16 residues. The V gene's germline CDR1 is SEHNR and CDR2 FQNEAQ (reference sequence). CDR3 residues: CASSPPEGWHGETQYF. CDR3 bases: TGTGCCAGCAGCCCTCCCGAAGGGTGGCATGGAGAGACCCAGTACTTC. Using reference TRBV7-9 and TRBJ2-5 for the parts outside the CDR3, the full variable domain is DTGVSQNPRHKITKRGQNVTFRCDPISEHNRLYWYRQTLGQGPEFLTYFQNEAQLEKSRLLSDRFSAERPKGSFSTLEIQRTEQGDSAMYLCASSPPEGWHGETQYFGPGTRLLVL.

This clonotype was seen a handful of times. The CDR3 DNA sequence: TGTGCCACCAGCAGAGATCGCGGAGATGCGAACATATATTTT. As protein: CATSRDRGDANIYF. The genes are TRBV15 and TRBJ1-3; D remains unclear. V was shortened by 0 bases and J by 12 bases, with 15 bases between the two germline ends. The germline V gene has CDR1 LNHNV and CDR2 YYDKDF (reference sequence). The CDR3 length is 14 residues.

At least ten counts were recorded for this clonotype. V usage is TRBV3-1 and J usage is TRBJ2-5; D gene ambiguous. CDR3 length: 11 amino acids. CDR1 and CDR2 from the germline V gene are LGHDT and YNNKEL (reference sequence). V gave up 8 bases and J gave up 5 bases, with 9 bases separating them. CDR3: CASGPYETQYF. CDR3 in DNA: TGTGCCAGCGGACCCTACGAGACCCAGTACTTC.

This clonotype was observed many times. It is unclear where the CDR3 begins or ends on the DNA, so no DNA is shown, and the CDR3 is as TCRdb lists it. The rearrangement links TRBV12-3 or TRBV12-4 to TRBJ2-7; the table's D call of TRBD2 was not tested on the DNA. The CDR3 length equals 18 residues, ends included. This chain's CDR3 is CASSFDFGPGGWSYEQYF.

In this sample, this clonotype turned up a few times. The gene calls are TRBV18 and TRBJ2-7; D is unresolved. CDR1 and CDR2 from the germline V gene are KGHSH and LQKENI. V gave up 3 bases and J gave up 6 bases, with 12 bases separating them. The CDR3 totals 13 residues. The CDR3 protein is CASSPSSVVEQYF. The CDR3 nucleotides read TGTGCCAGCTCACCGTCTTCGGTCGTCGAGCAGTACTTC.

This clonotype has ten or more counts. The CDR3 nucleotides read TGTGCCAGCAGCCAAACCGGGGGGCAAGAGACCCAGTACTTC. It is translated as CASSQTGGQETQYF. The chain combines TRBV3-1 with TRBJ2-5; 7 bases map to TRBD2. CDR1 is LGHDT and CDR2 is YNNKEL in the germline V gene (reference sequence). V lost 2 bases and J lost 2; bases outside the gene matches: 2. CDR3 length: 14 amino acids.

This clonotype occurred many times. The V and J genes are TRBV19 and TRBJ1-2; 9 positions match TRBD1. Germline V CDR1 and CDR2: LNHDA, SQIVND (reference sequence). The CDR3 is 15 amino acids. Trimming removed 5 bases from V and 2 bases from J; junction bases left unmatched: 6. The CDR3 loop reads CASSVSGTGNYGYTF. CDR3 nucleotides: TGTGCCAGTAGTGTATCCGGGACAGGGAACTATGGCTACACCTTC.

The chain couples TRBV7-9 to TRBJ2-5, with 7 bases lining up with TRBD1. The trim removed 2 bases at V and 3 bases at J, leaving 6 bases unmatched. Germline CDR1 SEHNR, CDR2 FQNEAQ (reference sequence). The CDR3 is 15 amino acids. CDR3 residues: CASSLSLTGKETQYF. The CDR3, as DNA: TGTGCCAGCAGCTTATCCCTGACAGGGAAAGAGACCCAGTACTTC.

The table lists this clonotype with a few counts. The J gene is TRBJ2-2, the V gene TRBV4-2; weak D call: TRBD1 (6 bases). The ends were cut back, 7 bases at V and 5 bases at J, with 17 bases in the middle. Per germline, CDR1 LGHNA and CDR2 YNFKEQ. The CDR3 is 15 residues long. The CDR3 reads CASTHGQFDTGELFF. The CDR3 DNA is TGTGCCAGCACCCATGGACAGTTTGATACCGGGGAGCTGTTTTTT.

CDR3 sequence reads: CASSLSHRTGESYEQYF. The CDR3 DNA reads TGCGCCAGCAGCTTAAGTCATCGGACAGGGGAATCCTACGAGCAGTACTTC. The V gene is TRBV5-1, the J gene TRBJ2-7; 9 bases line up with TRBD1. V gave up 2 bases and J gave up 1 base; unmatched junction bases: 10. Germline-derived CDR1 and CDR2 are SGHRS and YFSETQ. The length of the CDR3 is 17 residues. The whole variable domain, filled in from reference TRBV5-1 and TRBJ2-7, reads KAGVTQTPRYLIKTRGQQVTLSCSPISGHRSVSWYQQTPGQGLQFLFEYFSETQRNKGNFPGRFSGRQFSNSRSEMNVSTLELGDSALYLCASSLSHRTGESYEQYFGPGTRLTVT.

The gene calls are TRBV5-1 and TRBJ2-2, with D maybe TRBD2 (6 bases). V gave up 4 bases and J gave up 3 bases, with 16 bases separating them. Germline values: CDR1 SGHRS, CDR2 YFSETQ. The CDR3 runs 16 residues. The CDR3 reads CASSLTSGADTGELFF. DNA for the CDR3: TGCGCCAGCAGCCTGACTTCGGGAGCGGACACCGGGGAGCTGTTTTTT.

Only a few counts were recorded for this clonotype. The chain is built from TRBV6-1 and TRBJ2-4; 9 positions match TRBD1. V trimming: 6 bases; J trimming: 5 bases; junction bases outside the gene matches: 14. The CDR3 runs 17 residues. From germline, CDR1 is MNHNS and CDR2 SASEGT. In DNA, the CDR3 is TGTGCCAGCAGCTATACAGGGGGCGGAATTGGTCAAAACATTCAGTACTTC. Residues: CASSYTGGGIGQNIQYF.

This clonotype was detected many times. The rearrangement links TRBV7-3 to TRBJ2-6, with a possible D match to TRBD2 (5 bases). This CDR3 is 15 amino acids long. Trimming removed 4 bases at V and 4 bases at J, with 11 bases between. CDR1 SGHTA and CDR2 FQGTGA come from the germline V gene. CDR3 DNA sequence: TGTGCCAGCAGCTCTAGCCACGCCGGGGCCAACGTCCTGACTTTC. It yields the protein CASSSSHAGANVLTF.